A selection of T cell receptor beta chains follows, all from one sample in a study of T cell responses to AZD1222 COVID-19 vaccine. Sequencing used immunoSEQ multiplex PCR; TCRdb keeps in-frame clones, though not all of them. The table includes some 92,000 clones, around 90% detected once. Sequenced material: peripheral blood, taken on day 0 of AZD1222 vaccination. These receptors were taken from an adult in good health. The CDR3 runs from the conserved cysteine through the conserved F or W. Fields, in order: V gene, J gene, D gene, clone size, CDR3 protein, CDR3 DNA. A D gene is named only where the DNA matches it firmly. Clone size is stated in some rows and not others, as once, few, many or a class when expanded.

TRBV6-5	TRBJ2-7	.	.	CASSTVLQGRGEQYF	TGTGCCAGCAGCACCGTCCTCCAGGGTCGGGGCGAGCAGTACTTC
TRBV2	TRBJ1-6	.	.	CASSAGFYNSPLHF	TGTGCCAGCAGTGCAGGGTTCTATAATTCACCCCTCCACTTT
TRBV5-1	TRBJ2-2	.	.	CASRLGNTGELFF	TGCGCCAGCAGGTTGGGGAACACCGGGGAGCTGTTTTTT
TRBV5-5	TRBJ2-3	.	.	CASSFRDVYSTDTQYF	TGTGCCAGCAGCTTCCGTGACGTCTATAGCACAGATACGCAGTATTTT
TRBV4-2	TRBJ1-5	.	.	CASSQGTPSNQPQHF	TGTGCCAGCAGCCAAGGGACCCCTAGCAATCAGCCCCAGCATTTT
TRBV5-1	TRBJ1-3	.	.	CASSSASGIRAGNTIYF	TGCGCCAGCAGCTCCGCATCGGGAATTAGGGCTGGAAACACCATATATTTT
TRBV5-6	TRBJ2-6	.	.	CASSWRGQPSGANVLTF	TGTGCCAGCAGCTGGCGTGGGCAGCCCTCTGGGGCCAACGTCCTGACTTTC
TRBV2	TRBJ1-5	.	.	CASYRGADQPQHF	TGTGCCAGCTATCGAGGGGCCGATCAGCCCCAGCATTTT
TRBV7-6	TRBJ1-3	.	.	CASTTRGMVNTIYF	TGTGCCAGCACCACGCGTGGGATGGTAAACACCATATATTTT
TRBV18	TRBJ2-7	TRBD1	.	CASSPGTGSAYEQYF	TGTGCCAGCTCACCCGGGACAGGATCCGCCTACGAGCAGTACTTC
TRBV9	TRBJ2-7	TRBD1	.	CASSVAYRGGEQYF	TGTGCCAGCAGCGTAGCCTACAGGGGTGGCGAGCAGTACTTC
TRBV4-1	TRBJ1-5	TRBD1	.	CASSQPIRGSSNQPQHF	TGCGCCAGCAGCCAACCTATCAGGGGGTCTAGCAATCAGCCCCAGCATTTT
TRBV9	TRBJ1-3	.	few	CASGPLGGNTIYF	TGTGCCAGCGGGCCCCTGGGGGGAAACACCATATATTTT
TRBV7-3	TRBJ2-7	.	.	CASSPEFGSGKYF	TGTGCCAGCAGCCCAGAGTTCGGGTCGGGCAAGTACTTC
TRBV2	TRBJ2-6	.	.	CASRWGTGTGANVLTF	TGTGCCAGCAGATGGGGAACAGGTACTGGGGCCAACGTCCTGACTTTC
TRBV6-5	TRBJ1-2	.	.	CASNQGHGYTF	TGTGCCAGCAACCAGGGACATGGCTACACCTTC
TRBV10-3	TRBJ1-1	.	.	CAISGGGFGSNTMNTEAFF	TGTGCCATCAGTGGGGGAGGGTTTGGATCAAATACCATGAACACTGAAGCTTTCTTT
TRBV6-6	TRBJ2-7	TRBD2	.	CASTPGGQGISYEQYF	TGTGCCAGCACCCCGGGGGGGCAGGGGATCTCCTACGAGCAGTACTTC
TRBV29-1	TRBJ1-1	TRBD1	.	CSAPQGAGTEAFF	TGCAGCGCCCCCCAGGGGGCCGGCACTGAAGCTTTCTTT
TRBV6-1	TRBJ1-1	.	.	CASSDVHRDGEAFF	TGTGCCAGCAGTGACGTACACCGGGACGGTGAAGCTTTCTTT
TRBV27	TRBJ1-1	TRBD1	.	CASRDRGHNTEAFF	TGTGCCAGCAGGGACAGGGGCCATAACACTGAAGCTTTCTTT
TRBV7-8	TRBJ1-3	.	.	CASSRQFSGNTIYF	TGTGCCAGCAGCCGACAGTTCTCTGGAAACACCATATATTTT
TRBV5-4	TRBJ2-5	TRBD1	.	CASSLQGQGIQQETQYF	TGTGCCAGCAGCTTGCAGGGACAGGGGATTCAGCAAGAGACCCAGTACTTC
TRBV6-5	TRBJ1-4	.	.	CASSYARSEKLFF	TGTGCCAGCAGTTACGCCAGGTCGGAAAAACTGTTTTTT
TRBV9	TRBJ1-5	.	.	CASSPRLGPQPQHF	TGTGCCAGCAGCCCCCGTTTGGGGCCCCAGCCCCAGCATTTT
TRBV19	TRBJ2-7	TRBD1	.	CASSNRQGRYEQYF	TGTGCCAGTAGTAACCGACAGGGTCGCTACGAGCAGTACTTC
TRBV4-2	TRBJ2-4	TRBD2	.	CASSAVSGTSGALAKNIQYF	TGTGCCAGCAGCGCTGTAAGTGGGACTAGCGGGGCCTTAGCCAAAAACATTCAGTACTTC
TRBV5-6	TRBJ1-2	TRBD1	.	CASSPETGGTYGYTF	TGTGCCAGCAGCCCCGAAACAGGGGGTACCTATGGCTACACCTTC
TRBV5-4	TRBJ1-1	TRBD1	.	CASSRGGQDWNTEAFF	TGTGCCAGCAGCCGGGGGGGACAGGATTGGAACACTGAAGCTTTCTTT
TRBV7-3	TRBJ2-7	.	.	CASSLQGHEQYF	TGTGCCAGCAGCTTGCAGGGCCACGAGCAGTACTTC
TRBV6-2/TRBV6-3	TRBJ1-4	.	.	CASSYTTTNEKLFF	TGTGCCAGCAGTTATACTACAACTAATGAAAAACTGTTTTTT